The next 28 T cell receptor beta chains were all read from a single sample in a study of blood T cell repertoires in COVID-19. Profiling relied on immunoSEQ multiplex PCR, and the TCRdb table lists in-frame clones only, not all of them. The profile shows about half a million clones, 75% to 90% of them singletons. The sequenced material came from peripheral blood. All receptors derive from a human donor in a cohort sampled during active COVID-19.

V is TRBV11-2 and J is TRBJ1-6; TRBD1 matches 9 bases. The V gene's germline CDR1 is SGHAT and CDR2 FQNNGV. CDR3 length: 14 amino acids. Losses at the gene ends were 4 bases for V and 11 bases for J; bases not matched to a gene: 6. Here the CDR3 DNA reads TGTGCCAGCAGCTCGGGACAGGGTAGGACACCCCTCCACTTT. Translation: CASSSGQGRTPLHF. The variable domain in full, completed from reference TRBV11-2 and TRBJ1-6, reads EAGVAQSPRYKIIEKRQSVAFWCNPISGHATLYWYQQILGQGPKLLIQFQNNGVVDDSQLPKDRFSAERLKGVDSTLKIQPAKLEDSAVYLCASSSGQGRTPLHFGNGTRLTVT.

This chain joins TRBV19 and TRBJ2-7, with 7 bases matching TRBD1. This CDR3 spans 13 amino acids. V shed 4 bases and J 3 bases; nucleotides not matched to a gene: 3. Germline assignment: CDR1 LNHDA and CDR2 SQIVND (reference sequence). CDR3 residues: CASSTRTGYEQYF. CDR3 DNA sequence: TGTGCCAGTAGTACCAGGACAGGCTACGAGCAGTACTTC.

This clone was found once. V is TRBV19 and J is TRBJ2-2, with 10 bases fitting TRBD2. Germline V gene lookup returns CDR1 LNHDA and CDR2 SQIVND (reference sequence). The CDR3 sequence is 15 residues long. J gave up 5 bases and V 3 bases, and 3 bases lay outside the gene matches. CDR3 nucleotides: TGTGCCAGTAGTATTAGTAGCGGGAGGACCGGGGAGCTGTTTTTT. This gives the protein CASSISSGRTGELFF.

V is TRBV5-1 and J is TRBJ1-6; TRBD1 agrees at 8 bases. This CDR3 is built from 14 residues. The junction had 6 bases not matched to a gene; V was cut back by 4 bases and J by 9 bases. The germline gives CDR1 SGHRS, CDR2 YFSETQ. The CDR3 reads CASSVGQEGSPLHF. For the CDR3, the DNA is TGCGCCAGCAGCGTGGGACAGGAAGGTTCACCCCTCCACTTT.

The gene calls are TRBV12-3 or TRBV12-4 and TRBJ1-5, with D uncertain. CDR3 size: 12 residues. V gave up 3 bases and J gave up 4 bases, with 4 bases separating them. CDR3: CASSFGNQPQHF. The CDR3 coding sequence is TGTGCCAGCAGTTTCGGGAATCAGCCCCAGCATTTT.

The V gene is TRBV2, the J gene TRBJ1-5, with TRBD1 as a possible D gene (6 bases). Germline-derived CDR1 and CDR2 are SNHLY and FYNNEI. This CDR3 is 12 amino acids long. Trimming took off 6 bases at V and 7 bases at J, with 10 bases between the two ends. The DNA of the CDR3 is TGTGCCAGCAGCAGGGGATTCCAGCCCCAGCATTTT. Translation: CASSRGFQPQHF. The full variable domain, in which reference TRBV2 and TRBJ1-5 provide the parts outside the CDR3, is EPEVTQTPSHQVTQMGQEVILRCVPISNHLYFYWYRQILGQKVEFLVSFYNNEISEKSEIFDDQFSVERPDGSNFTLKIRSTKLEDSAMYFCASSRGFQPQHFGDGTRLSIL.

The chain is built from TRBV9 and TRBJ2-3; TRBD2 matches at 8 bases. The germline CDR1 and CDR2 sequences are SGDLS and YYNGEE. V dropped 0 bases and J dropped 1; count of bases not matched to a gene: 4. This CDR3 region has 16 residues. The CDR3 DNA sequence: TGTGCCAGCAGCGTAGCCGCGGGAGGAGGCACAGATACGCAGTATTTT. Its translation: CASSVAAGGGTDTQYF.

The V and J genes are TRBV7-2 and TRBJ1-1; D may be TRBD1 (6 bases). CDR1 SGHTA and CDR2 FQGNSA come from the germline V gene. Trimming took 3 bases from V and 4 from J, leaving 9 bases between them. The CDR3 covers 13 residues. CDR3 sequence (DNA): TGTGCCAGCAGCTTCTCAGGGGTCACTGAAGCTTTCTTT. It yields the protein CASSFSGVTEAFF.

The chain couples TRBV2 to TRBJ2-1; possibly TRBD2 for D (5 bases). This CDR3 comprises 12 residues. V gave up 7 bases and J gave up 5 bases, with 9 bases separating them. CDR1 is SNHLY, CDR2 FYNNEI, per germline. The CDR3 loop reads CASTRLNNEQFF. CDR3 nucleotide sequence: TGTGCCAGCACGCGACTAAACAATGAGCAGTTCTTC.

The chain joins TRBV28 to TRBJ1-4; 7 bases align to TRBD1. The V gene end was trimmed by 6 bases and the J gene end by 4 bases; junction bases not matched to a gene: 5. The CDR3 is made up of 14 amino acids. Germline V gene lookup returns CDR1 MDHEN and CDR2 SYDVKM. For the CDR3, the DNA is TGTGCCAGCAGGACGACAGGGTATAATGAAAAACTGTTTTTT. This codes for CASRTTGYNEKLFF.

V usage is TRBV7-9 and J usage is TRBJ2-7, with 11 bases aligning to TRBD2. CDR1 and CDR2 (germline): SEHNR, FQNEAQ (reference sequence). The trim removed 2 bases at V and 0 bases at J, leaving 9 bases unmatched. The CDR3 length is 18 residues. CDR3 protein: CASSLKGTSGTFSYEQYF. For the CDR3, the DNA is TGTGCCAGCAGCTTAAAAGGGACTAGCGGAACATTCTCCTACGAGCAGTACTTC. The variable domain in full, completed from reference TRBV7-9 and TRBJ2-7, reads DTGVSQNPRHKITKRGQNVTFRCDPISEHNRLYWYRQTLGQGPEFLTYFQNEAQLEKSRLLSDRFSAERPKGSFSTLEIQRTEQGDSAMYLCASSLKGTSGTFSYEQYFGPGTRLTVT.

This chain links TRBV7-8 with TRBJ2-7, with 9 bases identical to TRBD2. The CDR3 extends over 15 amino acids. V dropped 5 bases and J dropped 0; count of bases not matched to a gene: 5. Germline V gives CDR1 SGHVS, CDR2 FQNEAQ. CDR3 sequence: CASSRASGVSYEQYF. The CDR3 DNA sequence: TGTGCCAGCAGCCGGGCTAGCGGGGTCTCCTACGAGCAGTACTTC.

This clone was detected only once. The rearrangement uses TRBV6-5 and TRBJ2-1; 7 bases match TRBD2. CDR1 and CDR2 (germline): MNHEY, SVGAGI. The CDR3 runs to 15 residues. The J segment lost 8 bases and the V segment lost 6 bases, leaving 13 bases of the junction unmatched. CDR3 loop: CASRAWGEGRDEQFF. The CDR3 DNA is TGTGCCAGCAGGGCCTGGGGGGAGGGCCGGGATGAGCAGTTCTTC.

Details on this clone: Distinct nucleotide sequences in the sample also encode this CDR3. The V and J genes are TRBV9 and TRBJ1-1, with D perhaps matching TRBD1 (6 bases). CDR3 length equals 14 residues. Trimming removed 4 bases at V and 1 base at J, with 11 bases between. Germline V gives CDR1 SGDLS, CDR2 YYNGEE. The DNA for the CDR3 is TGTGCCAGCAGCCCTCGAGGGGGGAACACTGAAGCTTTCTTT. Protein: CASSPRGGNTEAFF.

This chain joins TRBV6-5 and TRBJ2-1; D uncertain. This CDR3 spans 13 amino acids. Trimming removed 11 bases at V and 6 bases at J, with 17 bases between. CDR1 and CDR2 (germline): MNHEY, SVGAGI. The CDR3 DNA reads TGTGCCGTACGACGGAGTCCCACCAATGAGCAGTTCTTC. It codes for CAVRRSPTNEQFF.

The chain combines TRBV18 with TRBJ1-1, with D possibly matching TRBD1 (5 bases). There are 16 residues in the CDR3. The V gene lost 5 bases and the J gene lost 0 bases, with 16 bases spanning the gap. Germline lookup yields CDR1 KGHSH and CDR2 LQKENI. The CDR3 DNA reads TGTGCCAGCTCAGAAAGACAGTCAGCCATGAACACTGAAGCTTTCTTT. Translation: CASSERQSAMNTEAFF.

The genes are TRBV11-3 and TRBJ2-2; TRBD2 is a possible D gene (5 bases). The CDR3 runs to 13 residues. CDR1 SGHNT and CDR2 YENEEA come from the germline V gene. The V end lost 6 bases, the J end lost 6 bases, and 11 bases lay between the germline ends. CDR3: CASSVLVSGELFF. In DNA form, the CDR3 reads TGTGCCAGCAGTGTACTAGTCTCCGGGGAGCTGTTTTTT. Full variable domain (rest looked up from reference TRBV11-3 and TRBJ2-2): EAGVVQSPRYKIIEKKQPVAFWCNPISGHNTLYWYLQNLGQGPELLIRYENEEAVDDSQLPKDRFSAERLKGVDSTLKIQPAELGDSAVYLCASSVLVSGELFFGEGSRLTVL.

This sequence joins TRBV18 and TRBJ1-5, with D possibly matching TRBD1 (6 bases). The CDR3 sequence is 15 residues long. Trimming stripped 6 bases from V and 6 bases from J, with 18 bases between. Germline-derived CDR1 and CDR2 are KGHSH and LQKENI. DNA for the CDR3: TGTGCCAGCTCGCCCGCGGGGGCTGGCGGTCAGCCCCAGCATTTT. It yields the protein CASSPAGAGGQPQHF.

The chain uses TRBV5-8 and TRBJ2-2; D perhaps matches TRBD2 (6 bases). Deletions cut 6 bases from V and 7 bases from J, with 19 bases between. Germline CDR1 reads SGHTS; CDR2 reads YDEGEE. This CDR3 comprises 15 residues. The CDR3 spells CASTRGGTPGGELFF. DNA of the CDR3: TGTGCCAGCACCCGAGGCGGGACCCCGGGCGGGGAGCTGTTTTTT.

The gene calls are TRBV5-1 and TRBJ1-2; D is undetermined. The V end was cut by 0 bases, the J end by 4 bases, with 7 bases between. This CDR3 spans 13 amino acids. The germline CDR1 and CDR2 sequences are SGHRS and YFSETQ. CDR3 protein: CASSLGPSYGYTF. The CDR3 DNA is TGCGCCAGCAGCTTGGGGCCAAGCTATGGCTACACCTTC.

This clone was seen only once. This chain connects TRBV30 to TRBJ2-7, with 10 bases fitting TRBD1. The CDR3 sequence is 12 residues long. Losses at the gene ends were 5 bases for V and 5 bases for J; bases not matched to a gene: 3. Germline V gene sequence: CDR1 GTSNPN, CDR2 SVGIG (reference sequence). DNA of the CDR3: TGTGCCTGGCGGGACAGGGGCGACGAGCAGTACTTC. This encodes CAWRDRGDEQYF.

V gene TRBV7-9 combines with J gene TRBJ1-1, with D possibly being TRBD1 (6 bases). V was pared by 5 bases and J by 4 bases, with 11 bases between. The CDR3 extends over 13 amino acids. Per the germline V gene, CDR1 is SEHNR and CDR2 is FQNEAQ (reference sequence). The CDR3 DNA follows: TGTGCCAGCAGCCGGACAGAAGTCACTGAAGCTTTCTTT. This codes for CASSRTEVTEAFF.

The CDR3 bases are TGTGCCAGCAGCCATAACTGGGACACCTCCTACGAGCAGTACTTC. Its translation: CASSHNWDTSYEQYF. The chain carries TRBV3-1 (or the pseudogene TRBV3-2) and TRBJ2-7, with D possibly being TRBD1 (6 bases). The germline V gene encodes CDR1 LGHDT and CDR2 YNNKEL (reference sequence). The CDR3 length is 15 residues. The V end was cut by 3 bases, the J end by 0 bases, with 12 bases between.

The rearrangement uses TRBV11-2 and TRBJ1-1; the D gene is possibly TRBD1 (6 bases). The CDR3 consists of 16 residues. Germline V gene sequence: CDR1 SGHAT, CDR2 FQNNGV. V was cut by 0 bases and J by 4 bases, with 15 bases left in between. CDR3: CASSLDSTGLITEAFF. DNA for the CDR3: TGTGCCAGCAGCTTAGATTCCACAGGGTTGATCACTGAAGCTTTCTTT.

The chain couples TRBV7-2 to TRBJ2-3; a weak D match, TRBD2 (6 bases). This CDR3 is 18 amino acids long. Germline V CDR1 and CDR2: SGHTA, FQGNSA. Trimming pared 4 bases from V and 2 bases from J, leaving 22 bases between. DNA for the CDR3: TGTGCCAGCAGCTCGACATCCCGACTAGTCGGTCCCACAGATACGCAGTATTTT. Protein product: CASSSTSRLVGPTDTQYF.

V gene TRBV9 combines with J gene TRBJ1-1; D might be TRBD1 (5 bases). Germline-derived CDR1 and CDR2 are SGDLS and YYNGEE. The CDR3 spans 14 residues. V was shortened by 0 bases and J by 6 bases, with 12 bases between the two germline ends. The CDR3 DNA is TGTGCCAGCAGCGTAGGTGCAGGGAAAGCTGAAGCTTTCTTT. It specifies CASSVGAGKAEAFF.

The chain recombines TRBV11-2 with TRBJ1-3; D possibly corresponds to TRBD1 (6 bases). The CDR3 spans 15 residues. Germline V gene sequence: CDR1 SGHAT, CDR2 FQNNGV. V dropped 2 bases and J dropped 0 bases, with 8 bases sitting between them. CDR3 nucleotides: TGTGCCAGCAGCTTAAGGGGGAACTCTGGAAACACCATATATTTT. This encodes CASSLRGNSGNTIYF.

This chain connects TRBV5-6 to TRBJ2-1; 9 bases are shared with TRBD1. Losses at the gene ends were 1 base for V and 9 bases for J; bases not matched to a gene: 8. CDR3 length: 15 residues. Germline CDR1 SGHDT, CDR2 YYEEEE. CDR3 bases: TGTGCCAGCAGCTTGCGGGACAGGGATATCCCTGAGCAGTTCTTC. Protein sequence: CASSLRDRDIPEQFF.